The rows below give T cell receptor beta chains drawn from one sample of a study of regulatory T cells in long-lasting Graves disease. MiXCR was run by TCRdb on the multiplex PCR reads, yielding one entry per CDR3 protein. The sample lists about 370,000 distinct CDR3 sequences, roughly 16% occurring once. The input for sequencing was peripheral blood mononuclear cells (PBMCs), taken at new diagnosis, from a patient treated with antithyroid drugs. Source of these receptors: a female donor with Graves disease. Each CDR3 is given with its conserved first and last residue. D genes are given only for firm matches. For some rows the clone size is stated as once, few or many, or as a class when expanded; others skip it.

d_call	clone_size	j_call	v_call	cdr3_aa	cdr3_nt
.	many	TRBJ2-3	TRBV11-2	CASSLASSRAPTTDTQYF	TGTGCCAGCAGCTTAGCCTCGTCCAGGGCCCCAACTACCGATACGCAGTATTTT
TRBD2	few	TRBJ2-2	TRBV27	CASSIWAGDGSGELFF	TGTGCCAGCAGTATTTGGGCGGGAGATGGTTCCGGGGAGCTGTTTTTT
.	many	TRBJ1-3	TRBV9	CASSDAGEPGNTIYF	TGTGCCAGCAGCGATGCGGGGGAACCTGGAAACACCATATATTTT
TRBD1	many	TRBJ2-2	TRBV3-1	CASSPLGQDTGELFF	TGTGCCAGCAGCCCCCTGGGACAGGACACCGGGGAGCTGTTTTTT
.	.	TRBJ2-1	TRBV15	CATSTPREYNEQFF	TGTGCCACCAGCACCCCCCGGGAGTACAATGAGCAGTTCTTC
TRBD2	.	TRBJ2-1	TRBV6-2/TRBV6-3	CASSGTSGGLNEQFF	TGTGCCAGCAGTGGGACTAGCGGGGGTCTCAATGAGCAGTTCTTC
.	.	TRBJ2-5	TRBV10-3	CATQGQETQYF	TGTGCCACCCAGGGTCAAGAGACCCAGTACTTC
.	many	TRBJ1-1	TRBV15	CATSRGGVTEAFF	TGTGCCACCAGCAGAGGGGGGGTCACTGAAGCTTTCTTT
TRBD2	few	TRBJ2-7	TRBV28	CASRGTTYYEQYF	TGTGCCAGCAGAGGGACTACCTACTACGAGCAGTACTTC
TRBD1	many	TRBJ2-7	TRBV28	CASSRLKGTGGREQYF	TGTGCCAGCAGCAGGCTTAAGGGGACAGGGGGTCGGGAGCAGTACTTC
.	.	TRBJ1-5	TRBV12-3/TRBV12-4	CASSYGLGQVINQPQHF	TGTGCCAGCAGTTACGGATTAGGGCAGGTGATCAATCAGCCCCAGCATTTT
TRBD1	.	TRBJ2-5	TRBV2	CASSSGQGAREETQYF	TGTGCCAGCAGCTCGGGACAGGGGGCGCGCGAAGAGACCCAGTACTTC
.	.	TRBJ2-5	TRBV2	CASRAFYRANQETQYF	TGTGCCAGCCGAGCGTTTTATCGGGCTAACCAAGAGACCCAGTACTTC
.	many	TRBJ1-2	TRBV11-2	CASRTGGGRYGYTF	TGTGCCAGCAGAACCGGGGGGGGTCGCTATGGCTACACCTTC
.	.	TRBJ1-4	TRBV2	CASRSGWSSNEKLFF	TGTGCCAGCCGGTCAGGGTGGTCGTCTAATGAAAAACTGTTTTTT
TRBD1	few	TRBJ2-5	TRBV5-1	CASSSGTGERTQYF	TGCGCCAGCAGCTCCGGTACAGGGGAGCGTACCCAGTACTTC
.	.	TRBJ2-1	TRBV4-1	CASSQDARNEQFF	TGCGCCAGCAGCCAAGACGCGAGGAATGAGCAGTTCTTC
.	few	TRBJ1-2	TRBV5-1	CASSLGPTLNYGYTF	TGCGCCAGCAGCTTGGGGCCAACCCTGAACTATGGCTACACCTTC
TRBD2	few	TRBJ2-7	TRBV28	CASSLTSGGAYEQYF	TGTGCCAGCAGCCTGACTAGCGGGGGAGCTTACGAGCAGTACTTC
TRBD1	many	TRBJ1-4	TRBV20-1	CSARGGQGNEKLFF	TGCAGTGCTAGAGGGGGACAGGGGAATGAAAAACTGTTTTTT
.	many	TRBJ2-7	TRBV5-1	CASSLAGADGEQYF	TGCGCCAGCAGCTTGGCAGGGGCGGACGGCGAGCAGTACTTC
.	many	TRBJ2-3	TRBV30	CAWTPQPESTQYF	TGTGCCTGGACCCCCCAGCCCGAATCCACGCAGTATTTT
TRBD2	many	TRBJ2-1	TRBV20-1	CSASGRYSSYNEQFF	TGCAGTGCTAGCGGGAGGTACAGCTCCTACAATGAGCAGTTCTTC
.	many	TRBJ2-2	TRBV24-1	CATSGTMNTGELFF	TGTGCCACCAGTGGCACCATGAACACCGGGGAGCTGTTTTTT
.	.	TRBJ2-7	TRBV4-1	CASSQTGVGVSRYEQYF	TGCGCCAGCAGCCAGACGGGTGTAGGGGTATCGCGGTACGAGCAGTACTTC
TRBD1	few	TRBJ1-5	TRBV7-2	CASSPGQFSNQPQHF	TGTGCCAGCAGCCCGGGACAGTTTAGCAATCAGCCCCAGCATTTT
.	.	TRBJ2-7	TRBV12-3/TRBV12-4	CASSFKWFYEQYF	TGTGCCAGCAGTTTTAAGTGGTTCTACGAGCAGTACTTC
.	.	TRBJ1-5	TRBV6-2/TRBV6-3	CASSYSFSGFSNRPQHF	TGTGCCAGCAGTTACTCGTTCAGCGGCTTTAGCAATCGGCCCCAGCATTTT
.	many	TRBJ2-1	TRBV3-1	CASSQGGTGLVNNEQFF	TGTGCCAGCAGCCAAGGGGGGACGGGTCTCGTAAATAATGAGCAGTTCTTC
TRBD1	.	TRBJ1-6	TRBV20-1	CSVTTGRPNSPLHF	TGCAGTGTTACGACAGGGAGGCCCAATTCACCCCTCCACTTT
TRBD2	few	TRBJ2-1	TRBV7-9	CASTPVLAGVDEQFF	TGTGCCAGCACCCCAGTACTAGCGGGAGTGGATGAGCAGTTCTTC
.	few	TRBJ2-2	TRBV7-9	CASPPSYGNTGELFF	TGTGCCAGCCCCCCGAGCTACGGGAACACCGGGGAGCTGTTTTTT
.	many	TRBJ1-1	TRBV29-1	CSVEAGEITEAFF	TGCAGCGTTGAGGCAGGGGAGATCACTGAAGCTTTCTTT
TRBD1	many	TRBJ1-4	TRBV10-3	CAISELWVGTENEKLFF	TGTGCCATCAGTGAGCTGTGGGTCGGGACAGAAAATGAAAAACTGTTTTTT
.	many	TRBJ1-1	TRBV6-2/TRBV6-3	CASSEDPGTNTEAFF	TGTGCCAGCAGTGAAGATCCAGGGACGAACACTGAAGCTTTCTTT
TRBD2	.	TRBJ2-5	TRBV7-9	CASSLAAGPQETQYF	TGTGCCAGCAGCTTAGCAGCGGGGCCCCAAGAGACCCAGTACTTC
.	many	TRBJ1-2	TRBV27	CASTRRTGLEGGYTF	TGTGCCAGCACCCGACGGACCGGCCTTGAGGGTGGCTACACCTTC
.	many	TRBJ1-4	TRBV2	CASRNSNGHEKLFF	TGTGCCAGCAGGAATTCCAATGGGCATGAAAAACTGTTTTTT
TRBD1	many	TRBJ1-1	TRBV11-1	CASSQAGGTEAFF	TGCGCCAGCAGCCAGGCAGGGGGCACTGAAGCTTTCTTT
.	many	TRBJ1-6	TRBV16	CASSQFAGSSYNSPLHF	TGTGCCAGCAGCCAATTTGCAGGAAGCTCCTATAATTCACCCCTCCACTTT
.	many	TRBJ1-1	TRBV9	CASSLHPRVGDNTEAFF	TGTGCCAGCAGCCTCCACCCACGGGTGGGGGATAACACTGAAGCTTTCTTT
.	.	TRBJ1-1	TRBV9	CASSVAQSTEAFF	TGTGCCAGCAGCGTAGCTCAGAGCACTGAAGCTTTCTTT
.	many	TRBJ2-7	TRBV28	CASGIYWDEQYF	TGTGCCAGCGGCATCTACTGGGACGAGCAGTACTTC
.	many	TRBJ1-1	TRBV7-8	CASSQNHANTEAFF	TGTGCCAGCAGCCAGAATCATGCGAACACTGAAGCTTTCTTT
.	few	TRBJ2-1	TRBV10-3	CAISPPRDNEQFF	TGTGCCATCAGCCCCCCCCGGGACAATGAGCAGTTCTTC
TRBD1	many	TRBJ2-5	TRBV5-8	CASSRTGGIGETQYF	TGTGCCAGCAGCCGAACAGGGGGCATTGGAGAGACCCAGTACTTC
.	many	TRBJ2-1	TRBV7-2	CASSYESSYNEQFF	TGTGCCAGCAGCTACGAGAGCTCCTACAATGAGCAGTTCTTC
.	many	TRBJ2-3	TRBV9	CASSVETAPQDTQYF	TGTGCCAGCAGCGTAGAGACGGCGCCCCAAGATACGCAGTATTTT
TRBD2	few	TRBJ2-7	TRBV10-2	CASDPGGRASYEQYF	TGCGCCAGCGATCCTGGCGGGAGGGCCTCCTACGAGCAGTACTTC
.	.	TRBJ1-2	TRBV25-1	CASSDPDRANYGYTF	TGTGCCAGCAGTGATCCGGACAGAGCTAACTATGGCTACACCTTC
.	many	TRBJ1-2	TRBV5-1	CASSSPRRAPNYGYTF	TGCGCCAGCAGCTCGCCCCGCAGGGCCCCTAACTATGGCTACACCTTC
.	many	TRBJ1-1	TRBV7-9	CASSFEGTEAFF	TGTGCCAGCAGTTTCGAGGGCACTGAAGCTTTCTTT